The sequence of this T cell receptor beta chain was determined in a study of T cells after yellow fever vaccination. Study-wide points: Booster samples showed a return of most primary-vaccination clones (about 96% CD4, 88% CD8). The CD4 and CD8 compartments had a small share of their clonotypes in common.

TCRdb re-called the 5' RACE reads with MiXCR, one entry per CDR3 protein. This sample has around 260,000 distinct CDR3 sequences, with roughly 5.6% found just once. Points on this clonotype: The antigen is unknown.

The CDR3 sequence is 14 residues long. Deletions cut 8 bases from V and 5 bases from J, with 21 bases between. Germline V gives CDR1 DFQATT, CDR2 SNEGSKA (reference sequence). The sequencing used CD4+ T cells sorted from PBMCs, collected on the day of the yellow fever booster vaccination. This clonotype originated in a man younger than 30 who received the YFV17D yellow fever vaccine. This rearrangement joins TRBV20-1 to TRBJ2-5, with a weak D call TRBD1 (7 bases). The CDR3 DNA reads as TGCAGTCCCAGCCAGGGGGGATCCTTTGAGACCCAGTACTTC. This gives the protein CSPSQGGSFETQYF.